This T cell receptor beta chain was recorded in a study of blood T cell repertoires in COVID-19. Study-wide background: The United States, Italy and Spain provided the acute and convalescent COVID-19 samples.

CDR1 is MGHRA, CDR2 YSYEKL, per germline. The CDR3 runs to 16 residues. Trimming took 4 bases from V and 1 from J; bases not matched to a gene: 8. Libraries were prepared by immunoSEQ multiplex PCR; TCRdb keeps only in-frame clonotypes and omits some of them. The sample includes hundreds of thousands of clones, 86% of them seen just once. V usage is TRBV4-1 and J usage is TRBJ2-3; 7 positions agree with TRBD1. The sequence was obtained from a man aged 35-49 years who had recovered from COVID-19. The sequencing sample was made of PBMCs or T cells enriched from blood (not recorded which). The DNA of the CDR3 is TGCGCCAGCAGCCCCCTTGGGGGACAGCGCACAGATACGCAGTATTTT. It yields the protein CASSPLGGQRTDTQYF.